The 10 T cell receptor beta chains below were found in one sample sequenced in a study of T cells expressing NK-cell markers (TCRdb year 2020). Preparation of the library involved 5' RACE. Data came from an Illumina HiSeq 2000. With the reads reprocessed by TCRdb, a single entry stands for each CDR3 protein sequence and no DNA is reported. This specimen's table enumerates fewer than 400,000 distinct CDR3 sequences. The top ten clonotypes cover about 10% of the sample. The sample comprised blood T cells: a sorted CD56 or NKG2C T cell subset, CD4+ or CD8+ T cells, or bulk PBMC T cells (not recorded which). The receptors originated from a woman aged 50 to 60 in good health. Donor details come from another sample of the same person, matched by shared clones.

V usage is TRBV12-3 or TRBV12-4 and J usage is TRBJ2-1; TCRdb returns TRBD2, unconfirmable since there is no DNA. The CDR3 loop spans 16 amino acids. The CDR3 loop is CASSFPAGTSVNEQFF.

This chain connects TRBV4-1 to TRBJ2-7; the TCRdb call, TRBD1, lacks DNA for checking. Germline assignment: CDR1 MGHRA and CDR2 YSYEKL. CDR3 length equals 14 residues. This CDR3 is CASSQAGQIYEQYF.

The J gene is TRBJ1-2, the V gene TRBV5-5; TCRdb's assignment of TRBD1 cannot be checked, as there is no DNA. Germline-derived CDR1 and CDR2 are SGHKS and YYEKEE (reference sequence). The CDR3 contains 17 residues. Here the CDR3 reads CASSLSKTGTGFYGYTF.

The rearrangement uses TRBV20-1 and TRBJ1-4; with no DNA, the TCRdb D assignment of TRBD1 cannot be verified. Germline-derived CDR1 and CDR2 are DFQATT and SNEGSKA (reference sequence). The CDR3 sequence is 16 residues long. The CDR3 loop reads CSARGQGIATNEKLFF.

The chain links TRBV12-3 or TRBV12-4 to TRBJ2-1; TCRdb gives TRBD2 as the D gene, but with no DNA this cannot be confirmed. The CDR3 has 11 residues. The CDR3 loop is CASSRTSGQFF.

The chain carries TRBV30 and TRBJ1-1. CDR3 length: 11 residues. Germline V gene lookup returns CDR1 GTSNPN and CDR2 SVGIG (reference sequence). The CDR3 loop reads CGWGLAAEAFF.

This rearrangement joins TRBV5-1 to TRBJ2-1; TCRdb's assignment of TRBD1 cannot be checked, as there is no DNA. Germline V gene sequence: CDR1 SGHRS, CDR2 YFSETQ. The length of the CDR3 is 16 residues. The CDR3 region is CASSPPPRGNYNEQFF. Full variable domain (rest looked up from reference TRBV5-1 and TRBJ2-1): KAGVTQTPRYLIKTRGQQVTLSCSPISGHRSVSWYQQTPGQGLQFLFEYFSETQRNKGNFPGRFSGRQFSNSRSEMNVSTLELGDSALYLCASSPPPRGNYNEQFFGPGTRLTVL.

This sequence joins TRBV10-1 and TRBJ2-1; TCRdb selects TRBD1, and the lack of DNA leaves this call unchecked. The CDR3 spans 13 residues. Germline CDR1 WNHNN, CDR2 SYGVQD (reference sequence). The chain's CDR3 is CASSRQPYNEQFF.

The rearrangement joins TRBV12-3 or TRBV12-4 to TRBJ1-1; the D call of TRBD1 rests on TCRdb alone, since no DNA is present to check it. The CDR3 covers 12 residues. The CDR3 is CASSFGSGRPFF.

This rearrangement joins TRBV4-1 to TRBJ1-5. The CDR3 is made up of 15 amino acids. CDR1 is MGHRA, CDR2 YSYEKL, per germline. Here the CDR3 reads CASSQDSNRNQPQHF.